This is a list of T cell receptor beta chains from one sample in a study of cytomegalovirus exposure and HLA in healthy donors. TCRdb keeps only in-frame clones here, not all; method: immunoSEQ multiplex PCR. Of 100,000 to 150,000 clones detected, 72% appear once; the ten largest clones hold 3% to 4.5%. The sequencing input was PBMCs. The receptors derive from a man aged 30 to 39 in good health and CMV-seronegative. CDR3s include the opening cysteine and the closing phenylalanine or tryptophan. The order of the fields is clone size, J gene, D gene, V gene, CDR3 DNA, CDR3 protein. A D gene is named only where the DNA matches it firmly. The size field is filled for only some rows; it gives once, few, many or a size class.

clone_size: NA
j_call: TRBJ2-2
d_call: NA
v_call: TRBV5-1
cdr3_nt: TGCGCCAGCAGCTTGACCTCTTTCAGGGCCCCTGACACCGGGGAGCTGTTTTTT
cdr3_aa: CASSLTSFRAPDTGELFF

clone_size: NA
j_call: TRBJ2-1
d_call: NA
v_call: TRBV6-5
cdr3_nt: TGTGCCAGCAGTACCCGGGGGGCGTCTCTACAGGAGCAGTTCTTC
cdr3_aa: CASSTRGASLQEQFF

clone_size: NA
j_call: TRBJ1-2
d_call: TRBD1
v_call: TRBV11-2
cdr3_nt: TGTGCCAGCAGCTCCCGGGCTAAGACAGGGGGCGCGATAGATGGCTACACCTTC
cdr3_aa: CASSSRAKTGGAIDGYTF

clone_size: NA
j_call: TRBJ1-2
d_call: TRBD1
v_call: TRBV5-1
cdr3_nt: TGCGCCAGCAGCTTGGAGGGGGCTAATGGCTACACCTTC
cdr3_aa: CASSLEGANGYTF

clone_size: few
j_call: TRBJ2-5
d_call: TRBD2
v_call: TRBV5-4
cdr3_nt: TGTGCCAGCAGCTTGAATAGCGGGGGGCAAGAGACCCAGTACTTC
cdr3_aa: CASSLNSGGQETQYF

clone_size: NA
j_call: TRBJ2-3
d_call: NA
v_call: TRBV9
cdr3_nt: TGTGCCAGCAGCGGTTGGGACTTCACAGATACGCAGTATTTT
cdr3_aa: CASSGWDFTDTQYF

clone_size: NA
j_call: TRBJ1-5
d_call: NA
v_call: TRBV7-8
cdr3_nt: TGTGCCAGCAGCTTAGGACAGACCAATCAGCCCCAGCATTTT
cdr3_aa: CASSLGQTNQPQHF

clone_size: NA
j_call: TRBJ1-2
d_call: TRBD1
v_call: TRBV6-1
cdr3_nt: TGTGCCAGCAGCCTCGGGACAGGGTTTGGGGGCTACACCTTC
cdr3_aa: CASSLGTGFGGYTF

clone_size: NA
j_call: TRBJ2-4
d_call: TRBD1
v_call: TRBV27
cdr3_nt: TGTGCCAGCAGGGCCCCCTCCTGGGGGACAGGGAATCTTCTAGCCAAAAACATTCAGTACTTC
cdr3_aa: CASRAPSWGTGNLLAKNIQYF

clone_size: NA
j_call: TRBJ2-2
d_call: NA
v_call: TRBV2
cdr3_nt: TGTGCCAGCAGCCTCAGGGCGAACACCGGGGAGCTGTTTTTT
cdr3_aa: CASSLRANTGELFF

clone_size: once
j_call: TRBJ1-5
d_call: NA
v_call: TRBV5-1
cdr3_nt: TGCGCCAGCAGCTTGGACGGGGATAGCAATCAGCCCCAGCATTTT
cdr3_aa: CASSLDGDSNQPQHF

clone_size: few
j_call: TRBJ2-7
d_call: TRBD1
v_call: TRBV28
cdr3_nt: TGTGCCAGCAGAACAACTATCGGGACAGGGGGAAAAGGGGAGCAGTACTTC
cdr3_aa: CASRTTIGTGGKGEQYF

clone_size: NA
j_call: TRBJ2-7
d_call: TRBD1
v_call: TRBV18
cdr3_nt: TGTGCCAGCTCACCTTACGACAGGGCCTACGAGCAGTACTTC
cdr3_aa: CASSPYDRAYEQYF

clone_size: few
j_call: TRBJ1-2
d_call: NA
v_call: TRBV20-1
cdr3_nt: TGCAGTGCCAGCGGGAGCTATGGCTACACCTTC
cdr3_aa: CSASGSYGYTF

clone_size: few
j_call: TRBJ2-2
d_call: TRBD1
v_call: TRBV7-2
cdr3_nt: TGTGCCAGCAGCCCCGGGACAGATGACACCGGGGAGCTGTTTTTT
cdr3_aa: CASSPGTDDTGELFF

clone_size: NA
j_call: TRBJ2-2
d_call: TRBD1
v_call: TRBV9
cdr3_nt: TGTGCCAGCAGCGTAGATTTTCTGGGACAGGGCACCGGGGAGCTGTTTTTT
cdr3_aa: CASSVDFLGQGTGELFF

clone_size: NA
j_call: TRBJ1-6
d_call: NA
v_call: TRBV30
cdr3_nt: TGTGCCTGGATAGGACAGTATAATTCACCCCTCCACTTT
cdr3_aa: CAWIGQYNSPLHF

clone_size: NA
j_call: TRBJ2-7
d_call: NA
v_call: TRBV5-4
cdr3_nt: TGTGCCAGCAGCTCCGGACAGTTCTCGTTGGGCTACGAGCAGTACTTC
cdr3_aa: CASSSGQFSLGYEQYF

clone_size: once
j_call: TRBJ2-7
d_call: TRBD2
v_call: TRBV28
cdr3_nt: TGTGCCAGCAGTTTTACACTAGCGGGGGACTACGAGCAGTACTTC
cdr3_aa: CASSFTLAGDYEQYF

clone_size: NA
j_call: TRBJ2-7
d_call: TRBD1
v_call: TRBV30
cdr3_nt: TGTGCCTGGAGTGTACAGGGGGACGAGCAGTACTTC
cdr3_aa: CAWSVQGDEQYF

clone_size: once
j_call: TRBJ2-7
d_call: TRBD2
v_call: TRBV5-1
cdr3_nt: TGCGCCAGCAGCTCGGGACTAGCCTACGAGCAGTACTTC
cdr3_aa: CASSSGLAYEQYF

clone_size: NA
j_call: TRBJ2-7
d_call: NA
v_call: TRBV19
cdr3_nt: TGTGCCAGCTTAACGGGGATGATGGACTACGAGCAGTACTTC
cdr3_aa: CASLTGMMDYEQYF

clone_size: NA
j_call: TRBJ2-7
d_call: NA
v_call: TRBV9
cdr3_nt: TGTGCCAGCAGCCTCGGGGTTGCCTACGAGCAGTACTTC
cdr3_aa: CASSLGVAYEQYF

clone_size: NA
j_call: TRBJ2-5
d_call: NA
v_call: TRBV9
cdr3_nt: TGTGCCAGCAGCGGGGGCATAGACCAAGAGACCCAGTACTTC
cdr3_aa: CASSGGIDQETQYF

clone_size: NA
j_call: TRBJ2-7
d_call: NA
v_call: TRBV28
cdr3_nt: TGTGCCAGCAGATCATTCTACGAGCAGTACTTC
cdr3_aa: CASRSFYEQYF

clone_size: NA
j_call: TRBJ2-7
d_call: NA
v_call: TRBV5-6
cdr3_nt: TGTGCCAGCAGCGGGGGGGGGCTGTACGAGCAGTACTTC
cdr3_aa: CASSGGGLYEQYF

clone_size: NA
j_call: TRBJ1-2
d_call: NA
v_call: TRBV21-1
cdr3_nt: TGTGCCAGCAGCAAAGGTGGGAGGGACTATGGCTACACCTTC
cdr3_aa: CASSKGGRDYGYTF

clone_size: once
j_call: TRBJ2-1
d_call: NA
v_call: TRBV5-1
cdr3_nt: TGCGCCAGCAGCTTGGTGGCAGGACTGGTCTTC
cdr3_aa: CASSLVAGLVF

clone_size: NA
j_call: TRBJ2-7
d_call: TRBD1
v_call: TRBV7-9
cdr3_nt: TGTTCCAGCAGCCACAGGGGCTCCTACGAGCAGTACTTC
cdr3_aa: CSSSHRGSYEQYF

clone_size: few
j_call: TRBJ1-1
d_call: NA
v_call: TRBV19
cdr3_nt: TGTGCCAGTAGTTTCCTAGGGGCCATGAACACTGAAGCTTTCTTT
cdr3_aa: CASSFLGAMNTEAFF

clone_size: few
j_call: TRBJ1-6
d_call: TRBD1
v_call: TRBV7-8
cdr3_nt: TGTGCCAGCAGCCCCCGGACAGGGGCGACCTATAATTCACCCCTCCACTTT
cdr3_aa: CASSPRTGATYNSPLHF

clone_size: few
j_call: TRBJ1-1
d_call: NA
v_call: TRBV7-2
cdr3_nt: TGTGCCAGCAGCTGGGGGGACACTGAAGCTTTCTTT
cdr3_aa: CASSWGDTEAFF

clone_size: NA
j_call: TRBJ2-1
d_call: NA
v_call: TRBV5-4
cdr3_nt: TGTGCCAGCAGCTTGGATCCGGGAAGGGGAGGAATTAATGAGCAGTTCTTC
cdr3_aa: CASSLDPGRGGINEQFF

clone_size: NA
j_call: TRBJ2-3
d_call: NA
v_call: TRBV5-1
cdr3_nt: TGCGCCAGCAGCCAGGCAACTAGCACAGATACGCAGTATTTT
cdr3_aa: CASSQATSTDTQYF

clone_size: once
j_call: TRBJ1-1
d_call: NA
v_call: TRBV7-9
cdr3_nt: TGTGCCAGCAGCTTCCAGGAGAACACTGAAGCTTTCTTT
cdr3_aa: CASSFQENTEAFF

clone_size: once
j_call: TRBJ2-7
d_call: TRBD1
v_call: TRBV7-2
cdr3_nt: TGTGCCAGCACTACGCCCGGGACAGATTTCTACGAGCAGTACTTC
cdr3_aa: CASTTPGTDFYEQYF

clone_size: NA
j_call: TRBJ1-1
d_call: TRBD1
v_call: TRBV7-9
cdr3_nt: TGTGCCAGCAGCTTAGGGGGCAGGGGGCGTTTGAACACTGAAGCTTTCTTT
cdr3_aa: CASSLGGRGRLNTEAFF

clone_size: few
j_call: TRBJ2-5
d_call: NA
v_call: TRBV9
cdr3_nt: TGTGCCAGCAGCGTAGAGGGGGGGCTACAAGAGACCCAGTACTTC
cdr3_aa: CASSVEGGLQETQYF

clone_size: NA
j_call: TRBJ2-7
d_call: TRBD2
v_call: TRBV28
cdr3_nt: TGTGCCAGCAGTTCGCGGACTAGCGGGGGTTTC
cdr3_aa: CASSSRTSGGF

clone_size: NA
j_call: TRBJ1-1
d_call: NA
v_call: TRBV2
cdr3_nt: TGTGCCAGTTTAAGGGGATTGAACACTGAAGCTTTCTTT
cdr3_aa: CASLRGLNTEAFF

clone_size: NA
j_call: TRBJ2-7
d_call: TRBD2
v_call: TRBV5-1
cdr3_nt: TGCGCCAGCAGCTTGTCTCTGGGCGGGGGCTACGAGCAGTACTTC
cdr3_aa: CASSLSLGGGYEQYF

clone_size: once
j_call: TRBJ1-1
d_call: NA
v_call: TRBV27
cdr3_nt: TGTGCCAGCAGTTTAGGACTTCCAGATATGAACACTGAAGCTTTCTTT
cdr3_aa: CASSLGLPDMNTEAFF

clone_size: NA
j_call: TRBJ2-7
d_call: TRBD2
v_call: TRBV4-3
cdr3_nt: TGCGCCAGCAGCCAAGATCAAGGGAGCGGGGGCAACGAGCAGTACTTC
cdr3_aa: CASSQDQGSGGNEQYF

clone_size: NA
j_call: TRBJ2-5
d_call: TRBD2
v_call: TRBV5-1
cdr3_nt: TGCGCCAGCAGCTTGGTCTTGATCGGGGGGTCGGAGCAGTACTTC
cdr3_aa: CASSLVLIGGSEQYF

clone_size: NA
j_call: TRBJ2-2
d_call: NA
v_call: TRBV30
cdr3_nt: TGTGCCTGGAGTGTACCCAGGGGTGCCGGGGAGCTGTTTTTT
cdr3_aa: CAWSVPRGAGELFF

clone_size: NA
j_call: TRBJ2-7
d_call: NA
v_call: TRBV6-1
cdr3_nt: TGTGCCAGCAGCGTGGCTAGCTCGTCCGAGCAGTACTTC
cdr3_aa: CASSVASSSEQYF

clone_size: NA
j_call: TRBJ2-1
d_call: NA
v_call: TRBV5-4
cdr3_nt: TGTGCCAGCAGCCAAACAGGACAGTACTACAATGAGCAGTTCTTC
cdr3_aa: CASSQTGQYYNEQFF

clone_size: few
j_call: TRBJ1-3
d_call: NA
v_call: TRBV4-1
cdr3_nt: TGCGCCAGCAGCCAAGAAATACGTCCCAGGGGATCCTCTGGAAACACCATATATTTT
cdr3_aa: CASSQEIRPRGSSGNTIYF

clone_size: NA
j_call: TRBJ2-3
d_call: NA
v_call: TRBV6-5
cdr3_nt: TGTGCCAGCAGTTACTCGAACGACGGGGGCACAGATACGCAGTATTTT
cdr3_aa: CASSYSNDGGTDTQYF